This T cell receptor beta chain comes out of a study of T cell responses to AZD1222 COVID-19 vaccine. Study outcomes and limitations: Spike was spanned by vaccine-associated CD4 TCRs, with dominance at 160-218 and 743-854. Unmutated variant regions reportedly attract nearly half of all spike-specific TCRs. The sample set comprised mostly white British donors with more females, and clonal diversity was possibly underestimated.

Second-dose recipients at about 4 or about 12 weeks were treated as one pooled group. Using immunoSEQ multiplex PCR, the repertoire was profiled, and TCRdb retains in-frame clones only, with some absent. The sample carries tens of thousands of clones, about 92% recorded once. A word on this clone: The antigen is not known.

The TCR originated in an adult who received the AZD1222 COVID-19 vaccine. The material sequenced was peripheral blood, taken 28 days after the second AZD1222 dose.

The CDR3 nucleotides are TGTGCCAGCATACGGGACACCAGAAACACCATATATTTT. Translation gives CASIRDTRNTIYF. The genes are TRBV2 and TRBJ1-3; maybe TRBD1 (6 bases). This CDR3 is 13 amino acids long. V was clipped by 7 bases and J by 5 bases, with 12 bases between them. Germline lookup yields CDR1 SNHLY and CDR2 FYNNEI.